This T cell receptor (beta chain) was sequenced in a study of T cell changes during pregnancy in multiple sclerosis. Method: immunoSEQ multiplex PCR; TCRdb's copy keeps in-frame clones and lacks some. Here the sample spans roughly 45,000 clones, roughly nine tenths being singletons. CDR1 SNHLY and CDR2 FYNNEI come from the germline V gene. The CDR3 totals 17 residues. Deletions cut 4 bases from V and 3 bases from J, with 22 bases between. The chain carries TRBV2 and TRBJ2-7; TRBD1 might be the D (6 bases). Material: peripheral blood, obtained in the first trimester of pregnancy. This clonotype was sampled from a female donor in good health, enrolled as a control in a pregnancy study. The CDR3 nucleotides read TGTGCCAGCAGTGTTCAAAGAACCCCCAAACAGGGCTACGAGCAGTACTTC. It specifies CASSVQRTPKQGYEQYF.